Listed below are T cell receptor beta chains from one sample, sequenced in a study of blood T cell repertoires in COVID-19. Some clones are missing from TCRdb's copy, which holds only in-frame ones; the method was immunoSEQ multiplex PCR. The data hold tens of thousands of clones, with roughly 81% observed a single time. The sample consisted of peripheral blood. The receptor set was obtained from a man at least 80 years old with COVID-19, enrolled during active disease. Both conserved end residues are part of each CDR3. Fields, in order: V gene, J gene, D gene, clone size, CDR3 protein, CDR3 DNA. A D gene is named only where the DNA matches it firmly. Size is stated for part of the rows, as once, few or many counts, or as a class when the clone is expanded.

V gene: TRBV5-1
J gene: TRBJ1-4
D gene: TRBD1
clone size: once
CDR3 protein: CASSQIGTEREKLFF
CDR3 DNA: TGCGCCAGCAGTCAAATCGGGACAGAACGGGAAAAACTGTTTTTT

V gene: TRBV6-5
J gene: TRBJ2-7
D gene: -
clone size: -
CDR3 protein: CASSYRSGEQYF
CDR3 DNA: TGTGCCAGCAGTTACCGGAGTGGCGAGCAGTACTTC

V gene: TRBV7-2
J gene: TRBJ2-3
D gene: TRBD2
clone size: -
CDR3 protein: CASSSDLVLAGGRADTQYF
CDR3 DNA: TGTGCCAGCAGCTCGGACTTAGTCCTAGCGGGGGGCCGGGCAGATACGCAGTATTTT

V gene: TRBV28
J gene: TRBJ1-6
D gene: -
clone size: once
CDR3 protein: CASSLAGRFTPLHF
CDR3 DNA: TGTGCCAGCAGTTTAGCAGGTCGATTTACACCCCTCCACTTT

V gene: TRBV28
J gene: TRBJ2-2
D gene: -
clone size: -
CDR3 protein: CASKLGRNTGELFF
CDR3 DNA: TGTGCCAGCAAGTTGGGGCGGAACACCGGGGAGCTGTTTTTT

V gene: TRBV6-5
J gene: TRBJ1-2
D gene: -
clone size: -
CDR3 protein: CASSRLGYGYTF
CDR3 DNA: TGTGCCAGCAGCAGGCTCGGCTATGGCTACACCTTC

V gene: TRBV6-1
J gene: TRBJ2-7
D gene: -
clone size: -
CDR3 protein: CASSEARGTYEQYF
CDR3 DNA: TGTGCCAGCAGTGAAGCACGAGGGACCTACGAGCAGTACTTC

V gene: TRBV27
J gene: TRBJ1-5
D gene: -
clone size: -
CDR3 protein: CASSLSGGWVGQPQHF
CDR3 DNA: TGTGCCAGCAGTTTATCGGGGGGTTGGGTTGGCCAGCCCCAGCATTTT

V gene: TRBV7-2
J gene: TRBJ1-2
D gene: TRBD1
clone size: -
CDR3 protein: CASSQTGGNYGYTF
CDR3 DNA: TGTGCCAGCAGCCAAACAGGGGGAAACTATGGCTACACCTTC

V gene: TRBV6-5
J gene: TRBJ2-7
D gene: TRBD2
clone size: -
CDR3 protein: CASSKYTSGRQEQYF
CDR3 DNA: TGTGCCAGCAGCAAATACACTAGCGGAAGGCAGGAGCAGTACTTC

V gene: TRBV3-1/TRBV3-2
J gene: TRBJ2-1
D gene: TRBD1
clone size: -
CDR3 protein: CASSETGTGAYNEQFF
CDR3 DNA: TGTGCCAGCAGCGAGACCGGGACAGGGGCTTACAATGAGCAGTTCTTC

V gene: TRBV2
J gene: TRBJ1-2
D gene: TRBD1
clone size: -
CDR3 protein: CASGPTGLGYTF
CDR3 DNA: TGTGCCAGCGGACCGACAGGGTTAGGCTACACCTTC

V gene: TRBV28
J gene: TRBJ2-7
D gene: TRBD1
clone size: -
CDR3 protein: CASSGRDRVTYEQYF
CDR3 DNA: TGTGCCAGCTCAGGGCGGGACAGGGTGACCTACGAGCAGTACTTC

V gene: TRBV24-1
J gene: TRBJ1-5
D gene: -
clone size: -
CDR3 protein: CATSASGSGNQPQHF
CDR3 DNA: TGTGCCACCAGTGCCTCAGGGTCTGGCAATCAGCCCCAGCATTTT

V gene: TRBV27
J gene: TRBJ2-3
D gene: TRBD1
clone size: -
CDR3 protein: CASSDTGVGDTQYF
CDR3 DNA: TGTGCCAGCAGTGATACAGGGGTGGGAGATACGCAGTATTTT

V gene: TRBV4-3
J gene: TRBJ1-2
D gene: -
clone size: -
CDR3 protein: CASSQDKGGFYGYTF
CDR3 DNA: TGCGCCAGCAGCCAAGATAAAGGGGGATTCTATGGCTACACCTTC

V gene: TRBV7-9
J gene: TRBJ1-6
D gene: -
clone size: -
CDR3 protein: CASSLVAGYYNSPLHF
CDR3 DNA: TGTGCCAGCAGCTTAGTTGCAGGATATTATAATTCACCCCTCCACTTT

V gene: TRBV28
J gene: TRBJ2-2
D gene: -
clone size: -
CDR3 protein: CASSFSAGELFF
CDR3 DNA: TGTGCCAGCAGTTTCTCCGCCGGGGAGCTGTTTTTT

V gene: TRBV4-2
J gene: TRBJ2-7
D gene: TRBD1
clone size: few
CDR3 protein: CASSQAQTGGYEQYF
CDR3 DNA: TGTGCCAGCAGCCAAGCCCAGACAGGGGGTTACGAGCAGTACTTC

V gene: TRBV15
J gene: TRBJ1-4
D gene: -
clone size: -
CDR3 protein: CATSSRQARNNEKLFF
CDR3 DNA: TGTGCCACCAGCAGTCGACAGGCGAGAAATAATGAAAAACTGTTTTTT

V gene: TRBV18
J gene: TRBJ2-1
D gene: TRBD1
clone size: -
CDR3 protein: CASSTGGAYNEQFF
CDR3 DNA: TGTGCCAGTTCTACAGGGGGTGCATATAATGAGCAGTTCTTC

V gene: TRBV3-1/TRBV3-2
J gene: TRBJ2-1
D gene: TRBD1
clone size: -
CDR3 protein: CASSQEGQGARNEQFF
CDR3 DNA: TGTGCCAGCAGCCAAGAGGGACAGGGGGCGCGGAATGAGCAGTTCTTC

V gene: TRBV2
J gene: TRBJ2-7
D gene: -
clone size: -
CDR3 protein: CASSVPGSYEQYF
CDR3 DNA: TGTGCCAGCAGTGTGCCGGGGTCCTACGAGCAGTACTTC

V gene: TRBV2
J gene: TRBJ2-1
D gene: -
clone size: -
CDR3 protein: CASTGSIGIGQFF
CDR3 DNA: TGTGCCAGCACGGGGAGTATAGGCATTGGGCAGTTCTTC

V gene: TRBV5-8
J gene: TRBJ2-1
D gene: TRBD2
clone size: -
CDR3 protein: CASSFGRGIFYNEQFF
CDR3 DNA: TGTGCCAGCAGCTTCGGGCGGGGGATCTTCTACAATGAGCAGTTCTTC

V gene: TRBV20-1
J gene: TRBJ2-1
D gene: -
clone size: -
CDR3 protein: CSASSNEQFF
CDR3 DNA: TGCAGTGCTTCTAGCAATGAGCAGTTCTTC

V gene: TRBV7-8
J gene: TRBJ2-4
D gene: -
clone size: -
CDR3 protein: CASSPGTGPSIQYF
CDR3 DNA: TGTGCCAGCAGCCCCGGGACTGGACCGAGCATTCAGTACTTC

V gene: TRBV11-3
J gene: TRBJ2-1
D gene: TRBD1
clone size: -
CDR3 protein: CASSPGTGRNEQFF
CDR3 DNA: TGTGCCAGCAGCCCCGGGACAGGGAGGAATGAGCAGTTCTTC

V gene: TRBV11-2
J gene: TRBJ2-7
D gene: TRBD1
clone size: -
CDR3 protein: CASSIQATGVEQYF
CDR3 DNA: TGTGCCAGCAGCATCCAAGCGACAGGGGTCGAGCAGTACTTC

V gene: TRBV7-9
J gene: TRBJ2-3
D gene: TRBD1
clone size: -
CDR3 protein: CASSPEGDRHTDTQYF
CDR3 DNA: TGTGCCAGCAGCCCGGAAGGGGACAGACACACAGATACGCAGTATTTT

V gene: TRBV10-2
J gene: TRBJ1-1
D gene: -
clone size: once
CDR3 protein: CASTYDRRNTEAFF
CDR3 DNA: TGCGCCAGCACCTACGACAGACGGAACACTGAAGCTTTCTTT

V gene: TRBV7-8
J gene: TRBJ2-2
D gene: TRBD2
clone size: -
CDR3 protein: CASSLISGGAFGELFF
CDR3 DNA: TGTGCCAGCAGCCTAATCAGCGGGGGGGCCTTCGGGGAGCTGTTTTTT

V gene: TRBV5-3
J gene: TRBJ1-5
D gene: -
clone size: -
CDR3 protein: CARSLRAGDQPQHF
CDR3 DNA: TGTGCCAGAAGCTTGAGGGCAGGGGATCAGCCCCAGCATTTT

V gene: TRBV19
J gene: TRBJ1-5
D gene: TRBD1
clone size: -
CDR3 protein: CASSPRTGSQGQPQHF
CDR3 DNA: TGTGCCAGTAGTCCCCGGACAGGGAGTCAAGGTCAGCCCCAGCATTTT

V gene: TRBV19
J gene: TRBJ2-1
D gene: -
clone size: -
CDR3 protein: CASSIGTSYNEQFF
CDR3 DNA: TGTGCCAGTAGTATTGGGACTTCCTACAATGAGCAGTTCTTC

V gene: TRBV11-3
J gene: TRBJ2-1
D gene: -
clone size: once
CDR3 protein: CASGLANMPNEQFF
CDR3 DNA: TGTGCCAGCGGGCTAGCGAACATGCCCAATGAGCAGTTCTTC

V gene: TRBV7-6
J gene: TRBJ1-1
D gene: -
clone size: -
CDR3 protein: CASSFGAGTNTEAFF
CDR3 DNA: TGTGCCAGCAGCTTTGGAGCAGGGACAAACACTGAAGCTTTCTTT

V gene: TRBV2
J gene: TRBJ2-3
D gene: -
clone size: -
CDR3 protein: CASSLSAGQVYF
CDR3 DNA: TGTGCCAGCAGTTTGTCGGCGGGCCAAGTATATTTT

V gene: TRBV24-1
J gene: TRBJ2-3
D gene: TRBD2
clone size: few
CDR3 protein: CATSKPSSGTGDTQYF
CDR3 DNA: TGTGCCACTTCAAAGCCGAGTAGCGGGACCGGAGATACGCAGTATTTT

V gene: TRBV4-2
J gene: TRBJ2-3
D gene: -
clone size: -
CDR3 protein: CASSQGRGTDTQYF
CDR3 DNA: TGTGCCAGCAGCCAAGGTCGGGGCACAGATACGCAGTATTTT

V gene: TRBV5-1
J gene: TRBJ2-5
D gene: -
clone size: -
CDR3 protein: CATSIAQGDGETQYF
CDR3 DNA: TGCGCCACCTCAATCGCGCAGGGTGATGGGGAGACCCAGTACTTC

V gene: TRBV4-3
J gene: TRBJ2-2
D gene: -
clone size: -
CDR3 protein: CASSSHRGGTGELFF
CDR3 DNA: TGCGCCAGCAGCAGCCACAGGGGGGGCACCGGGGAGCTGTTTTTT

V gene: TRBV5-1
J gene: TRBJ2-1
D gene: -
clone size: -
CDR3 protein: CASSGGQRRGQDNEQFF
CDR3 DNA: TGCGCCAGCAGCGGAGGCCAAAGACGAGGGCAGGACAATGAGCAGTTCTTC

V gene: TRBV5-1
J gene: TRBJ1-3
D gene: -
clone size: once
CDR3 protein: CASSWGEAGNTIYF
CDR3 DNA: TGCGCCAGCAGCTGGGGGGAGGCTGGAAACACCATATATTTT

V gene: TRBV20-1
J gene: TRBJ2-7
D gene: -
clone size: -
CDR3 protein: CSASAIRPGEQYF
CDR3 DNA: TGCAGTGCTAGTGCAATACGGCCGGGCGAGCAGTACTTC